A selection of T cell receptor beta chains follows, all from one sample in a study of regulatory T cells in long-lasting Graves disease. TCRdb redid the calling of the multiplex PCR reads with MiXCR, one entry per CDR3 protein. The sample gives about 380,000 distinct CDR3 sequences, around 16% of which show up once; about 20% is in the top ten. The specimen comprised peripheral blood mononuclear cells (PBMCs), sampled at new diagnosis, from a patient treated with antithyroid drugs. The source is a female donor with Graves disease. Both conserved end residues are part of each CDR3. A D gene is named only where the DNA matches it firmly. Clone size appears in some rows only: once, few, many, or a class for an expanded clone.

d_call cdr3_length clone_size j_call v_call cdr3_aa cdr3_nt
TRBD2 19 many TRBJ2-3 TRBV20-1 CSARDNLGLAGTSTDTQYF TGCAGTGCTAGAGACAACCTGGGACTAGCGGGGACTAGCACAGATACGCAGTATTTT
TRBD2 14 . TRBJ2-5 TRBV27 CASSSGLEQETQYF TGTGCCAGCAGTTCCGGACTAGAGCAAGAGACCCAGTACTTC
TRBD1 17 few TRBJ2-1 TRBV24-1 CATSDRTRDRGRHEQFF TGTGCCACCAGTGATCGAACCCGGGACAGGGGAAGGCATGAGCAGTTCTTC
TRBD1 18 many TRBJ1-2 TRBV11-2 CASSSIANRDRGPYGYTF TGTGCCAGCAGCTCAATCGCCAACCGGGACAGGGGGCCGTATGGCTACACCTTC
TRBD2 17 many TRBJ2-2 TRBV12-3/TRBV12-4 CASSLGLAGGRTGELFF TGTGCCAGCAGTCTCGGACTAGCGGGGGGGCGTACCGGGGAGCTGTTTTTT
TRBD2 16 few TRBJ2-7 TRBV5-5 CASSPTGLAVGGEQYF TGTGCCAGCAGCCCAACGGGACTAGCGGTCGGGGGCGAGCAGTACTTC
TRBD2 19 few TRBJ2-3 TRBV7-3 CASSLRVGVSGRGRDTQYF TGTGCCAGCAGCTTACGTGTAGGTGTCAGCGGGAGGGGCCGGGATACGCAGTATTTT
. 17 . TRBJ1-4 TRBV10-2 CASSELGLGAIDEKLFF TGCGCCAGCAGTGAGCTTGGGTTGGGGGCTATCGATGAAAAACTGTTTTTT
. 14 . TRBJ2-7 TRBV12-3/TRBV12-4 CASSLEPSGDEQCF TGTGCCAGCAGTTTAGAACCCTCAGGCGACGAGCAGTGCTTC
TRBD1 16 few TRBJ2-2 TRBV9 CASSVAGQGNTGELFF TGTGCCAGCAGCGTAGCCGGACAGGGAAACACCGGGGAGCTGTTTTTT
TRBD2 14 many TRBJ2-1 TRBV20-1 CSAGSSGDYNEQFF TGCAGTGCTGGGTCTAGCGGAGATTACAATGAGCAGTTCTTC
. 13 many TRBJ2-3 TRBV30 CAWSGGLTDTQYF TGTGCCTGGAGTGGGGGGCTCACAGATACGCAGTATTTT
. 16 few TRBJ1-5 TRBV15 CATSRDESTRNQPQHF TGTGCCACCAGCAGGGATGAGAGTACTCGCAATCAGCCCCAGCATTTT
. 13 many TRBJ1-1 TRBV7-9 CASSLSPGTEAFF TGTGCCAGCAGCTTATCGCCCGGCACTGAAGCTTTCTTT
. 13 . TRBJ1-4 TRBV9 CASSVGRNEKLFF TGTGCCAGCAGCGTAGGTAGGAATGAAAAACTGTTTTTT
. 15 many TRBJ1-1 TRBV27 CASSLSKRGATEAFF TGTGCCAGCAGTTTATCTAAGAGGGGCGCCACTGAAGCTTTCTTT
. 15 many TRBJ2-3 TRBV20-1 CSASSALGEWDTQYF TGCAGTGCTAGTTCGGCCCTAGGGGAGTGGGATACGCAGTATTTT
TRBD2 18 . TRBJ2-2 TRBV6-5 CASSYVGAGGPLSGELFF TGTGCCAGCAGTTACGTGGGAGCGGGGGGGCCGCTGTCCGGGGAGCTGTTTTTT
TRBD1 17 . TRBJ1-2 TRBV28 CASSKSWDSLRDYGYTF TGTGCCAGCAGTAAATCCTGGGACAGCTTAAGGGACTATGGCTACACCTTC
TRBD1 18 many TRBJ2-3 TRBV2 CASSVSALGTGGTDTQYF TGTGCCAGCAGTGTATCGGCTCTCGGGACAGGGGGAACAGATACGCAGTATTTT
. 16 many TRBJ2-1 TRBV6-5 CASSYSLTPIENEQFF TGTGCCAGCAGTTACTCTCTAACCCCCATTGAAAATGAGCAGTTCTTC
. 14 . TRBJ1-5 TRBV4-1 CASSQGNGNQPQHF TGCGCCAGCAGCCAAGGGAATGGCAATCAGCCCCAGCATTTT
. 15 many TRBJ1-1 TRBV14 CASSQVAGRGTEAFF TGTGCCAGCAGCCAAGTAGCAGGGCGAGGCACTGAAGCTTTCTTT
TRBD1 18 many TRBJ2-5 TRBV28 CASSSPGQVEILGETQYF TGTGCCAGCAGTTCCCCGGGACAGGTTGAAATCCTGGGGGAGACCCAGTACTTC
. 14 . TRBJ2-7 TRBV6-1 CASSEIGQSYEQYF TGTGCCAGCAGTGAAATAGGACAGTCCTACGAGCAGTACTTC
. 13 few TRBJ1-1 TRBV27 CASGSRSGTEAFF TGTGCCAGCGGCTCCCGCTCGGGGACTGAAGCTTTCTTT
. 12 many TRBJ1-5 TRBV20-1 CSASKGNQPQHF TGCAGTGCTAGCAAGGGCAATCAGCCCCAGCATTTT
TRBD1 12 . TRBJ2-7 TRBV20-1 CSASEGAREQYF TGCAGTGCTAGTGAGGGGGCGCGAGAGCAGTACTTC
TRBD1 15 many TRBJ1-2 TRBV4-2 CASSQVEEGGNGYTF TGTGCCAGCAGCCAAGTAGAAGAAGGGGGCAATGGCTACACCTTC
. 13 few TRBJ2-2 TRBV10-3 CAISVGETGELFF TGTGCCATCAGTGTAGGGGAAACCGGGGAGCTGTTTTTT
TRBD2 14 few TRBJ2-5 TRBV6-1 CASRGRGGQETQYF TGTGCCAGCAGGGGCCGGGGGGGCCAAGAGACCCAGTACTTC
. 13 many TRBJ2-4 TRBV12-3/TRBV12-4 CASSLSGRNIQYF TGTGCCAGCAGTTTGAGTGGACGGAACATTCAGTACTTC
. 16 once TRBJ2-1 TRBV20-1 CSAREGLLAVFNEQFF TGCAGTGCTAGAGAGGGACTCTTAGCGGTTTTCAATGAGCAGTTCTTC